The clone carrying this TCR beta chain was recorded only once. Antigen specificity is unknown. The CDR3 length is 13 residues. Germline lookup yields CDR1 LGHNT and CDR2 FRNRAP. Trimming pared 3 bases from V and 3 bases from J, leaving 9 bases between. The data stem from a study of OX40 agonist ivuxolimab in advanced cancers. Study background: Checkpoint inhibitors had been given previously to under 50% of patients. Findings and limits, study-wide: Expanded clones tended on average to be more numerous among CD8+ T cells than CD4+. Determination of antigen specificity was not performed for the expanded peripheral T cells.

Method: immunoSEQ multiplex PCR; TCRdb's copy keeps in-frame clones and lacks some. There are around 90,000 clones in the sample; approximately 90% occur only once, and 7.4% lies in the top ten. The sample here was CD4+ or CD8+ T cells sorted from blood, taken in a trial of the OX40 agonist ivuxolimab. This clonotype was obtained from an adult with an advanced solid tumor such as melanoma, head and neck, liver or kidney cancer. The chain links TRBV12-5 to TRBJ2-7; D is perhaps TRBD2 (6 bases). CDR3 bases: TGTGCTAGTGGTTTTGGAGGGCTCTACGAGCAGTACTTC. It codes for CASGFGGLYEQYF.